This TCR beta chain was captured by sequencing in a study of blood T cell repertoires in COVID-19 (TCRdb year 2020). Background on the whole study: Samples covering the acute and convalescent phases of COVID-19 were provided by collaborators in the United States, Italy and Spain. The prospective study material was composed of cDNA or gDNA derived from T cells, B-cell-depleted T cells, or PBMCs. Subjects who had been exposed to COVID-19, were actively infected with it, or had recovered from it provided the deeply sampled blood TCRbeta repertoires that made up the dataset. The repertoires were made available in a free public database intended to serve as a resource for research on the immune response to SARS-CoV-2. The samples were drawn from the first 160 participants of the ongoing ImmuneRACE study and from 950 to 1,500 subjects provided by 6 global collaborators. A de-identified subject ID, COVID-19 status, age in years and sex were almost always included in the sample metadata. HLA class I and class II types, where available, came from metadata supplied by the sample provider rather than from assay-based typing.

Points on this clone: Its antigen is still unknown. No base quality information exists; no much larger clone differs at one position.

In the prospective study, participants were about 18 to 100 years old, resided in approximately 25 geographic areas of the United States, and were enrolled through a virtual design. In the prospective study, participants were assigned to cohorts based on the clinical history participants reported in a screening survey and a study questionnaire. Recovered participants in ImmuneRACE Cohort 3 were defined as having two consecutive negative NP/OP PCR tests, clearance from a healthcare professional, or resolution of symptoms. Each participant in the prospective study had whole blood, serum and a nasopharyngeal or oropharyngeal swab collected by mobile phlebotomists. Participants in the prospective study had the option to provide additional blood draws and questionnaires over a 2-month period. Blood samples from the prospective study were shipped frozen or at room temperature prior to DNA extraction.

Taken from the germline V gene (reference sequence), the CDR1 and CDR2 loops are MNHNY and SVGAGI. The CDR3 starts with the cysteine, ends with the phenylalanine, and has 15 residues. The retained sequence is limited to the CDR3, 45 bases, with the frame set at the first base. V was cut back by 0 bases and J by 13 bases, leaving a gap of 19 bases between them. What the authors observed across the whole study: The quantity of clinical and demographic metadata differed by source and by participant and was supplied without curation.

TCRbeta CDR3 regions were amplified from genomic DNA by means of the immunoSEQ Assay, a bias-controlled multiplex PCR. From the authors' description of their analysis: Nucleated cell counts per sample were estimated from amplification of reference gene primers within the assay. To quantify the absolute abundance of each unique TCRbeta CDR3 rearrangement, sequence reads were collapsed and filtered. For each sample, productive Simpson clonality was calculated as the square root of Simpson's diversity index across productive rearrangements. The clones in this table, taken by TCRdb from immuneACCESS, are in-frame only. Not every clone is retained; where verified, under half of the shortfall comes from an unresolved V gene, and the cause of the rest is unknown. That table supplies the V and J calls and clone size; D and trimming were determined from the DNA. The sample table contains 300,000 or so clones; only one count was recorded for about 88% of them. About 2.4% of the sample comes from the top ten.

The sequence derives from a man between 60 and 75 years old who had recovered from COVID-19. Rearrangement joined TRBV6-6 to TRBJ2-1; the D gene is not confidently resolved. The specimen was PBMCs or T cells enriched from blood (not recorded which). CDR3 loop: CASSYSGPVENIQFF. The base sequence is TGTGCCAGCAGTTACTCTGGTCCGGTGGAGAACATTCAGTTCTTC.